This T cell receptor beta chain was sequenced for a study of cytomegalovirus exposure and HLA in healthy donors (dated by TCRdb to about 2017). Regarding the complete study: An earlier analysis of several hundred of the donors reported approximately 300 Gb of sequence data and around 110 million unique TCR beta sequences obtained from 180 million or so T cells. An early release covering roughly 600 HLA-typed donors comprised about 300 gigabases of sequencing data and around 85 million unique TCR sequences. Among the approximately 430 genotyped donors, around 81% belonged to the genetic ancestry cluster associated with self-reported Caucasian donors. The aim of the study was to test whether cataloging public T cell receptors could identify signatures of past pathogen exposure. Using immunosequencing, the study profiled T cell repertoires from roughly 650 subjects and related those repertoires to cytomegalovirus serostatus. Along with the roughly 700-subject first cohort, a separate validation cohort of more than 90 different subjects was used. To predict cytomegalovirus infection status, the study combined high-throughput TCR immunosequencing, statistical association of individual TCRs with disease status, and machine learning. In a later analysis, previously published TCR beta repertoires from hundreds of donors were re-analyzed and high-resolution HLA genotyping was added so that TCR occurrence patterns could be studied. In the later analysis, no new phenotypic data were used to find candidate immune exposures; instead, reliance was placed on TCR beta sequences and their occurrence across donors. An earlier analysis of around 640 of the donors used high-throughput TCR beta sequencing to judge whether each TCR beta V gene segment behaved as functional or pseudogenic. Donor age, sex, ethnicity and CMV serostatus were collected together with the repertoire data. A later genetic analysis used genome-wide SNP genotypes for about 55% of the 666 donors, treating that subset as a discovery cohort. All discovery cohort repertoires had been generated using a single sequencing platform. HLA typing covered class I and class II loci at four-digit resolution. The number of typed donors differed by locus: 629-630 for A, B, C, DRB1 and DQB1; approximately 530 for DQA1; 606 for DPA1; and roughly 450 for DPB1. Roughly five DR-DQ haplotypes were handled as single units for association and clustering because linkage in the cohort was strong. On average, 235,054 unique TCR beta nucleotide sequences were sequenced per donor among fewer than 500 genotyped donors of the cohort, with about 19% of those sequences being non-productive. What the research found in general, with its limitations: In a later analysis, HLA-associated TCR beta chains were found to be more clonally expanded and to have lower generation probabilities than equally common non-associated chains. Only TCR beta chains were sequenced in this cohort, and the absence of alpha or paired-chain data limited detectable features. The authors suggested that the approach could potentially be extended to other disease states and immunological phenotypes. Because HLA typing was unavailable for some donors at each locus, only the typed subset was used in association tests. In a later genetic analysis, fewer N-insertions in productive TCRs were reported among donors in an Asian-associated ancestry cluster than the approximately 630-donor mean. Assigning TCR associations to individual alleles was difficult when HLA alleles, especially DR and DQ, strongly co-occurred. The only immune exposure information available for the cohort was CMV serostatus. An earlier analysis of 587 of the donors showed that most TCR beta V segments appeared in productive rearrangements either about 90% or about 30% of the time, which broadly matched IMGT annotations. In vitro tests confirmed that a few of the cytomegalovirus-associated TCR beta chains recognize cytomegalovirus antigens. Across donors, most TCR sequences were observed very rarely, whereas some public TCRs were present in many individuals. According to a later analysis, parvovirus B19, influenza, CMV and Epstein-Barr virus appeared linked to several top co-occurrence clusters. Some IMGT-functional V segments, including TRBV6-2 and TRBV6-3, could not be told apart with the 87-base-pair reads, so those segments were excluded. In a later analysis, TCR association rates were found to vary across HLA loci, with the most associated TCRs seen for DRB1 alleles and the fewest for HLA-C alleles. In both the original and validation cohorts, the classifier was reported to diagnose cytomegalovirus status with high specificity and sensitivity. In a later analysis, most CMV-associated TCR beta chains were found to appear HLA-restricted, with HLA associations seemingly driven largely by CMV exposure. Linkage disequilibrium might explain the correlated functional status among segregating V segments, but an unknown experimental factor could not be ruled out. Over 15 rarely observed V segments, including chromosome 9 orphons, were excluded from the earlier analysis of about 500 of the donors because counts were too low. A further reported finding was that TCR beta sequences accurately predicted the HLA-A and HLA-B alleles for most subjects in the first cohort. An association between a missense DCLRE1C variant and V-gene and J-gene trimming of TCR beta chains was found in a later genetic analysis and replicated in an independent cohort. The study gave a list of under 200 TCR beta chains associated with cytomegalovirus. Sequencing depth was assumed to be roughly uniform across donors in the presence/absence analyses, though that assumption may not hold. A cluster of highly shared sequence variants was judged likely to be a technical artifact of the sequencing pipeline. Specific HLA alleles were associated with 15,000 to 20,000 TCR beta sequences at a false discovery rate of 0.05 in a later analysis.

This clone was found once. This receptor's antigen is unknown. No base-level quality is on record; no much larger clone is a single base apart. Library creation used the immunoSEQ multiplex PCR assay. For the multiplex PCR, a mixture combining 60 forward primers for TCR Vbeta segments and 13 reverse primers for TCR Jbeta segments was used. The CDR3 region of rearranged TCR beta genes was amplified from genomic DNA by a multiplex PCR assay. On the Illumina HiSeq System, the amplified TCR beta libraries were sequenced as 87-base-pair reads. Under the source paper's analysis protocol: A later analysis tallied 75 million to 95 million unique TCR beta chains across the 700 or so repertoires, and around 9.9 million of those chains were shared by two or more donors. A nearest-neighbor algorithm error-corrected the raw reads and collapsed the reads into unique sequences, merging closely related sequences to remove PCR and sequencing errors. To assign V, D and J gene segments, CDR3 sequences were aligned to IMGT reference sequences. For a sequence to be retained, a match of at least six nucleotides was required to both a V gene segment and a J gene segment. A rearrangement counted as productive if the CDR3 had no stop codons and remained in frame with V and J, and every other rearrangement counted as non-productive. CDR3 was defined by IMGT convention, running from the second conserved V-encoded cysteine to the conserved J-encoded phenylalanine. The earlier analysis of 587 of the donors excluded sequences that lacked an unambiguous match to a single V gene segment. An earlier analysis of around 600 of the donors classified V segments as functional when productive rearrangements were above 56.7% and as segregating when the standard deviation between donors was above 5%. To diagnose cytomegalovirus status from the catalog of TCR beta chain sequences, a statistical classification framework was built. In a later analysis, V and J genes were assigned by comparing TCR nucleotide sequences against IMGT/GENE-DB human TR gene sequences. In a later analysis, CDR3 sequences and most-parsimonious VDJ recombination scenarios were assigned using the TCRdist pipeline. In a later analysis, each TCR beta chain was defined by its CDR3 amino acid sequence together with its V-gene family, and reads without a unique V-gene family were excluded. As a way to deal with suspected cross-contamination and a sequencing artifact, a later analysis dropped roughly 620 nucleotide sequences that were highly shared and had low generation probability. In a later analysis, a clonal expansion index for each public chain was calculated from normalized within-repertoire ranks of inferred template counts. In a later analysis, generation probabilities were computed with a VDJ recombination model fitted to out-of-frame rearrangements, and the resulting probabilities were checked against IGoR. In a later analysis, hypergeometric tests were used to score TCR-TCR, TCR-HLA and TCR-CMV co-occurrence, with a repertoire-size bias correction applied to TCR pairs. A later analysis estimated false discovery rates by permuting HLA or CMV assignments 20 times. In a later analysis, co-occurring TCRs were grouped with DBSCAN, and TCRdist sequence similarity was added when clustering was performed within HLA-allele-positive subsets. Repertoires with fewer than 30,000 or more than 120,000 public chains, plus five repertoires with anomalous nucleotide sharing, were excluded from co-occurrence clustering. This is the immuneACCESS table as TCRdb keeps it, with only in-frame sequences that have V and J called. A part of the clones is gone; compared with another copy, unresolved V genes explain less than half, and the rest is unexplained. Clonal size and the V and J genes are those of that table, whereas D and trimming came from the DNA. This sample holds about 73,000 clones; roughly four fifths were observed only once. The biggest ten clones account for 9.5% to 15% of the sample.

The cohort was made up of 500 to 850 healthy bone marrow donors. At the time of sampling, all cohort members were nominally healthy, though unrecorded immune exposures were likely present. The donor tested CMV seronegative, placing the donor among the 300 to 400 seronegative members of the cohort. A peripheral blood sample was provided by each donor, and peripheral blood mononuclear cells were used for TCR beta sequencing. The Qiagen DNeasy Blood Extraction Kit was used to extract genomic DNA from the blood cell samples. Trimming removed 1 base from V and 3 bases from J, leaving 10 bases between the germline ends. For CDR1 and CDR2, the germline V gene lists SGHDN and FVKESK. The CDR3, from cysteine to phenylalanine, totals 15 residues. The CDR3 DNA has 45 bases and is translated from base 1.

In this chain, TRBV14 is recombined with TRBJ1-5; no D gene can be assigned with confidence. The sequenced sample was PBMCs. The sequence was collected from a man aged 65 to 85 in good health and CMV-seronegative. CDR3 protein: CASSQVLSSNQPQHF. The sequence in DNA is TGTGCCAGCAGCCAAGTGCTCAGTTCCAATCAGCCCCAGCATTTT.